This T cell receptor beta chain was captured by sequencing in a study of graft-versus-host responses after intestinal transplantation. Study details: Recipients obtained multivisceral, liver-intestinal, or isolated intestinal transplants. Each patient got anti-thymocyte globulin induction, then tacrolimus and steroids for about 3 years. General study results and limits: Declining HvG levels early post-transplant were linked to peak circulating GvH clone levels.

The repertoire was sequenced with immunoSEQ multiplex PCR; TCRdb's copy has only in-frame clones and lacks some. The sample shows thousands of clones, 25% to 40% of them seen only once. The authors combined roughly 200,000 CFSE-labeled responder cells with roughly 200,000 irradiated, violet-dye-labeled stimulator cells in plates. The material sequenced was alloreactive CD4+ T cells from a mixed lymphocyte reaction culture, taken before intestinal transplant. Subset meaning: CFSE-low proliferating T cells sorted from approximately six-day pre-transplant mixed lymphocyte reaction (GvH or HvG direction). The sequence was collected from a human patient who received an intestinal transplant.

The CDR3 nucleotides read TGTGCCAGCAGTATTCCGGGACAGGGATGGGATGGCTACACCTTC. It specifies CASSIPGQGWDGYTF. The gene calls are TRBV28 and TRBJ1-2, with 9 bases identical to TRBD1. CDR3 length: 15 residues. V dropped 5 bases and J dropped 6; count of bases not matched to a gene: 10. Germline-derived CDR1 and CDR2 are MDHEN and SYDVKM.